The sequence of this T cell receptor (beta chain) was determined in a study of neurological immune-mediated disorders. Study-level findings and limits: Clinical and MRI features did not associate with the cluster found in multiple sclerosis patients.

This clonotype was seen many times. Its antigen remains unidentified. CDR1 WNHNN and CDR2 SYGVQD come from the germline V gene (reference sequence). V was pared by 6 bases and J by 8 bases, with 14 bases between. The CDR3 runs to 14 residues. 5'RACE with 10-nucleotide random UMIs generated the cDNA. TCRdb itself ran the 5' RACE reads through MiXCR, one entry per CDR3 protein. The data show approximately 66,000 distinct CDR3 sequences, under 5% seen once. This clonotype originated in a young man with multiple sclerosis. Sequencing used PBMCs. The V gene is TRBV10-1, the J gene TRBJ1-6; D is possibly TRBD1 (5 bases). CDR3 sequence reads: CASSPGGVYSPLHF. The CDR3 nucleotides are TGCGCCAGCAGCCCCGGAGGGGTATATTCACCCCTCCACTTT.